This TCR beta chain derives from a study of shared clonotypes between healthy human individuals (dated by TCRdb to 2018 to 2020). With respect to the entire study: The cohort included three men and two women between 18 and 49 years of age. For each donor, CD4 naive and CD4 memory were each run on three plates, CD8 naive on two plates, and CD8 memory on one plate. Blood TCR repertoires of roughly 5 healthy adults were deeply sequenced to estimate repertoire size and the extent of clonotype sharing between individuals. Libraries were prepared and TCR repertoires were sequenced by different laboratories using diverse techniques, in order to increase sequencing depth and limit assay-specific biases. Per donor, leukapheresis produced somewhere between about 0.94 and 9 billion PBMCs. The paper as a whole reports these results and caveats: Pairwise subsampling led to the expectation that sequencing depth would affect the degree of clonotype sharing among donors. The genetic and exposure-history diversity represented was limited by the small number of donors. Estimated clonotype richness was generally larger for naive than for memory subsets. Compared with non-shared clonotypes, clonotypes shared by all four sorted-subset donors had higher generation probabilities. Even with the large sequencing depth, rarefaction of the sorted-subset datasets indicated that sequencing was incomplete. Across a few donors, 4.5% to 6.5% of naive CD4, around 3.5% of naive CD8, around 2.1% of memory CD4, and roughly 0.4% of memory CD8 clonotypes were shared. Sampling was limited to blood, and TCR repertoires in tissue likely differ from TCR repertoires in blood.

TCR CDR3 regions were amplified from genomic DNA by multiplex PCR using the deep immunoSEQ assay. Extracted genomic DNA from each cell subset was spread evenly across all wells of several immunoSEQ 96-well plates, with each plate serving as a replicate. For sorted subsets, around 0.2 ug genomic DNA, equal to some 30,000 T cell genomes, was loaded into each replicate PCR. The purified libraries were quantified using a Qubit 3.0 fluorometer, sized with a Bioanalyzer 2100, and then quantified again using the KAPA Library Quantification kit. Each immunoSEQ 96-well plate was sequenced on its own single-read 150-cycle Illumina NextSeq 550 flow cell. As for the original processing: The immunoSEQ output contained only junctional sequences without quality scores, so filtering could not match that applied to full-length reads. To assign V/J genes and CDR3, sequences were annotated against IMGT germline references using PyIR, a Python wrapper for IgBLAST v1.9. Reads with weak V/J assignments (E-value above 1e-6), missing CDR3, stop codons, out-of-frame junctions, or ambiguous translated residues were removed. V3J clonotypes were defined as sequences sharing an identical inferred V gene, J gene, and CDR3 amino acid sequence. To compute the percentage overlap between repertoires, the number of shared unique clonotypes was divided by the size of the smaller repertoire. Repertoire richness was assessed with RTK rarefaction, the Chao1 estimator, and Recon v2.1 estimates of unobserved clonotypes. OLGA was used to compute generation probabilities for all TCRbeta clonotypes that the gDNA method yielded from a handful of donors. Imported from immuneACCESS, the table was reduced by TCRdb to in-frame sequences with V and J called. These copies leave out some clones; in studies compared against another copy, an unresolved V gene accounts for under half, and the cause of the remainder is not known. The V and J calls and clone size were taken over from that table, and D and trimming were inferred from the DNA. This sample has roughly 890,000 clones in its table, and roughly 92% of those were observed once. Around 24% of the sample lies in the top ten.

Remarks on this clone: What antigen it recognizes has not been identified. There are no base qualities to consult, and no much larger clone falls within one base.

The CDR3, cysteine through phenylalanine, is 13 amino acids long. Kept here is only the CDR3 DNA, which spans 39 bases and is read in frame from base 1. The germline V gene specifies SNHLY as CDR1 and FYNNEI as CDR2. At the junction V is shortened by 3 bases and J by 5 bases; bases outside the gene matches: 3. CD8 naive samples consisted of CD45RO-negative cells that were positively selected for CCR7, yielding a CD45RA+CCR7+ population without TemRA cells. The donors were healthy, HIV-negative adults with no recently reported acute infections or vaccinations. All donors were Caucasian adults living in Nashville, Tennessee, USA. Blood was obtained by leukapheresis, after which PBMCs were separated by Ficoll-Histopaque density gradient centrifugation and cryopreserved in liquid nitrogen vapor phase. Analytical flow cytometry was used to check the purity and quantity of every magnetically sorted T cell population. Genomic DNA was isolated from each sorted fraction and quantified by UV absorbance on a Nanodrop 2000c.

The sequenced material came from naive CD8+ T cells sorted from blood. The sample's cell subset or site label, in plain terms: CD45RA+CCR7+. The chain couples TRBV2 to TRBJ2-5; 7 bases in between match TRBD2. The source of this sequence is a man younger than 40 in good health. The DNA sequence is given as TGTGCCAGCAGTGATTTGGGGGGGGAGACCCAGTACTTC. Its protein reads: CASSDLGGETQYF.